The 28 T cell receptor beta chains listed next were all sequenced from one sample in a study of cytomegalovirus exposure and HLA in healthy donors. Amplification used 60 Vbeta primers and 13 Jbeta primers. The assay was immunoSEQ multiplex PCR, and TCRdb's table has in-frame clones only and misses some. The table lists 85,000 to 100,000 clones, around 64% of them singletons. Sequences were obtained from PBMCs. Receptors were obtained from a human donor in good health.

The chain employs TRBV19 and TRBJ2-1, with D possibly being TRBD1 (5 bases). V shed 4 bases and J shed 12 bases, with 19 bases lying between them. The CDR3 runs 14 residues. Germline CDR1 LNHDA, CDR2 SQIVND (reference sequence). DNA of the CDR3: TGTGCCAGTAGTACCCCACAAGGGCGGCAGGGGCAGTTCTTC. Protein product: CASSTPQGRQGQFF.

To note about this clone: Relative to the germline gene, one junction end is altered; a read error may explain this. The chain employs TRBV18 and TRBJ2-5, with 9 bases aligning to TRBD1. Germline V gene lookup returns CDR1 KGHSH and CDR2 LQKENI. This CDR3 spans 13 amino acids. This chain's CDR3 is CASSRTGEETQNF. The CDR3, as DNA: TGTGCCAGCTCCCGGACAGGGGAAGAGACCCAGAACTTC.

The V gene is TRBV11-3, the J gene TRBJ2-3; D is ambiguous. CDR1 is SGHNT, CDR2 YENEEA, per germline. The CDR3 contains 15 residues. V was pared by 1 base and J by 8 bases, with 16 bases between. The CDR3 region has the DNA TGTGCCAGCAGCTTAGCCCGATCCCTCATCGGTACGCAGTATTTT. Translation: CASSLARSLIGTQYF.

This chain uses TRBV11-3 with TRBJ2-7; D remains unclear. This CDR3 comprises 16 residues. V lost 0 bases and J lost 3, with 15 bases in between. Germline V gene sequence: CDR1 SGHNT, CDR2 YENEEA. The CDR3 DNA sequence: TGTGCCAGCAGCTTAGACGACACACTCCTTTACTACGAGCAGTACTTC. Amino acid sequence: CASSLDDTLLYYEQYF.

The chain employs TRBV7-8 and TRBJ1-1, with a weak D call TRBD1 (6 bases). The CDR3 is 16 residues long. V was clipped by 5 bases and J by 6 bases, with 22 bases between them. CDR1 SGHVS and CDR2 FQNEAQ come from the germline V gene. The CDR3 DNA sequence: TGTGCCAGCAGCGCTAGGACAGCTGGAGCTTGGGCTGAAGCTTTCTTT. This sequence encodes CASSARTAGAWAEAFF.

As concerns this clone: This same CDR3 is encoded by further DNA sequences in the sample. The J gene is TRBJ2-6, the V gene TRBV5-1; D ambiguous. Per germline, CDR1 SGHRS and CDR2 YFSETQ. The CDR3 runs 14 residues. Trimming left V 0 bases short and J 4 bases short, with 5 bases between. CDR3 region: CASSLALGANVLTF. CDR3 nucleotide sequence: TGCGCCAGCAGCTTGGCCCTAGGGGCCAACGTCCTGACTTTC. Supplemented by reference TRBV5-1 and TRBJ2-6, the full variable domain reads KAGVTQTPRYLIKTRGQQVTLSCSPISGHRSVSWYQQTPGQGLQFLFEYFSETQRNKGNFPGRFSGRQFSNSRSEMNVSTLELGDSALYLCASSLALGANVLTFGAGSRLTVL.

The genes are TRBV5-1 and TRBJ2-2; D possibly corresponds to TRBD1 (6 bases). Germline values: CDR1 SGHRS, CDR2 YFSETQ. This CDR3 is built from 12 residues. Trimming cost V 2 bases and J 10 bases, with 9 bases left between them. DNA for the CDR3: TGCGCCAGCAGCTTTCAGGGGTTGGAGCTGTTTTTT. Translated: CASSFQGLELFF.

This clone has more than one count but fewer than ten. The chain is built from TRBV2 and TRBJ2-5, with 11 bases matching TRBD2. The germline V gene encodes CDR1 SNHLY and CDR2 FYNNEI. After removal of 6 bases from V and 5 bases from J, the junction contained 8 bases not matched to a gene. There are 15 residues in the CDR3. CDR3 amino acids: CASSDSGGGSETQYF. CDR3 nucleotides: TGTGCCAGCAGCGATAGCGGGGGGGGGTCCGAGACCCAGTACTTC.

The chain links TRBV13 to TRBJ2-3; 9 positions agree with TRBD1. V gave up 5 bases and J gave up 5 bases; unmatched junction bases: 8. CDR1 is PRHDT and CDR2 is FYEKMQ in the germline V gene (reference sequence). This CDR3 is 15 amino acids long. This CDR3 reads CASSRGQGFEDTQYF. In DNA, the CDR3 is TGTGCCAGCAGCCGCGGACAGGGGTTTGAAGATACGCAGTATTTT.

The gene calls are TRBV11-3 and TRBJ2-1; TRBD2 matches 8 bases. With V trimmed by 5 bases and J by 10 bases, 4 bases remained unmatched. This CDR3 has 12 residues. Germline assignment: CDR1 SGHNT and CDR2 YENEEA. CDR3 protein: CASSPGGEEQFF. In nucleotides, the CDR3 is TGTGCCAGCAGCCCCGGGGGGGAGGAGCAGTTCTTC.

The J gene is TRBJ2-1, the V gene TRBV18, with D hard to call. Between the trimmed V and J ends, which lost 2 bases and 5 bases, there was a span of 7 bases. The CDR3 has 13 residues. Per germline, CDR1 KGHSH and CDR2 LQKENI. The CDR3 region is CASSPSYHNEQFF. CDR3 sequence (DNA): TGTGCCAGCTCACCAAGCTACCACAATGAGCAGTTCTTC.

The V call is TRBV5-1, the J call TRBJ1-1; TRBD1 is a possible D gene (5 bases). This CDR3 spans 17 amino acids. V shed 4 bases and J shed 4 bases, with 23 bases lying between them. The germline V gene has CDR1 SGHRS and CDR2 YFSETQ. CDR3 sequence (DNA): TGCGCCAGCAGCCAACGACCTGGGGCTGATCGTAGCACTGAAGCTTTCTTT. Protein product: CASSQRPGADRSTEAFF. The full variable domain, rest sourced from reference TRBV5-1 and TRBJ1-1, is KAGVTQTPRYLIKTRGQQVTLSCSPISGHRSVSWYQQTPGQGLQFLFEYFSETQRNKGNFPGRFSGRQFSNSRSEMNVSTLELGDSALYLCASSQRPGADRSTEAFFGQGTRLTVV.

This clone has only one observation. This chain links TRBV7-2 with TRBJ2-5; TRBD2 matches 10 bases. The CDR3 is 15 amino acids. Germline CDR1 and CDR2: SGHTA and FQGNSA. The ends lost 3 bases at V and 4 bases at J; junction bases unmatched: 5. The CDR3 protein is CASSFSGGAGETQYF. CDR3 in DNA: TGTGCCAGCAGCTTCAGCGGGGGGGCCGGAGAGACCCAGTACTTC.

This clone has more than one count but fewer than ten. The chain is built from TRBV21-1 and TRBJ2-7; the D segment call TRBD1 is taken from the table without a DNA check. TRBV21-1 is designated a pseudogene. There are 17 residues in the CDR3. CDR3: CASSKLGPAQTSYEQYF. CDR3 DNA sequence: TGTGCCAGCAGCAAATTAGGCCCTGCACAGACATCCTACGAGCAGTACTTC.

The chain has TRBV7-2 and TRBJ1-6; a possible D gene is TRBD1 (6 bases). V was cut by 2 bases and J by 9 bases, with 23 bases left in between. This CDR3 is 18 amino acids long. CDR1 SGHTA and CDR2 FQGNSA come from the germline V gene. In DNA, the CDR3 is TGTGCCAGCAGCTTAAGGAACAGGGCAACGACATACGGTTCACCCCTCCACTTT. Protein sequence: CASSLRNRATTYGSPLHF.

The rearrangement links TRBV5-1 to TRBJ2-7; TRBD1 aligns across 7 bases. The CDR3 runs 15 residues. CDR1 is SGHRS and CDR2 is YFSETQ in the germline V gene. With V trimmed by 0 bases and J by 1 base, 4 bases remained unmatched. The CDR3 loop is CASSLEARGSYEQYF. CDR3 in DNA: TGCGCCAGCAGCTTGGAAGCCAGGGGGTCCTACGAGCAGTACTTC.

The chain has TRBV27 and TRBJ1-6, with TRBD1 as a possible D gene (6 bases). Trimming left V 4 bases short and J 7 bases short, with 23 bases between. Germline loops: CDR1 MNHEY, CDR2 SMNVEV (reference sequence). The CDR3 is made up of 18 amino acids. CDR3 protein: CASSSMMIGGAGNSPLHF. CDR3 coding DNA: TGTGCCAGCAGTTCCATGATGATCGGGGGGGCTGGGAATTCACCCCTCCACTTT.

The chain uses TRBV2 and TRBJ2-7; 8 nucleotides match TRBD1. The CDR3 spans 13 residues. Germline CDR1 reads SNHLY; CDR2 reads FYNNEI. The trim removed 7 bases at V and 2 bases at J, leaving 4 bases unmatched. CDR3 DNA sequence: TGTGCCAGCAAGGGACAGGACCCCTACGAGCAGTACTTC. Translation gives CASKGQDPYEQYF.

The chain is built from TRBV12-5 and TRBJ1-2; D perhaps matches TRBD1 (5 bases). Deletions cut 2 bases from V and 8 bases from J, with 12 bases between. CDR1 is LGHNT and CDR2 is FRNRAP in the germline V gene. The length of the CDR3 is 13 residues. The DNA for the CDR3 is TGTGCTAGTGGTTTGATCCCTGGGGGGGGCTACACCTTC. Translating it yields CASGLIPGGGYTF.

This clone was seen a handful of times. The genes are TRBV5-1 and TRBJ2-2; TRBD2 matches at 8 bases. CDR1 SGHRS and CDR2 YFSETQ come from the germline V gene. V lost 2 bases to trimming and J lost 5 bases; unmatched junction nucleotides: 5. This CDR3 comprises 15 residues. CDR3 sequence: CASSFGSGETGELFF. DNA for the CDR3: TGCGCCAGCAGCTTTGGTAGCGGGGAGACCGGGGAGCTGTTTTTT.

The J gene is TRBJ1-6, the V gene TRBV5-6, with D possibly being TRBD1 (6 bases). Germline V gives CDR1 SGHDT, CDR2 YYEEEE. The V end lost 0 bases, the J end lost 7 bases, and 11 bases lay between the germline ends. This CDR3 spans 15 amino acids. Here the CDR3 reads CASSLGPGVNSPLHF. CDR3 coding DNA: TGTGCCAGCAGCTTGGGTCCAGGGGTCAATTCACCCCTCCACTTT. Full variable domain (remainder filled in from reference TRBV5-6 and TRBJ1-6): DAGVTQSPTHLIKTRGQQVTLRCSPKSGHDTVSWYQQALGQGPQFIFQYYEEEERQRGNFPDRFSGHQFPNYSSELNVNALLLGDSALYLCASSLGPGVNSPLHFGNGTRLTVT.

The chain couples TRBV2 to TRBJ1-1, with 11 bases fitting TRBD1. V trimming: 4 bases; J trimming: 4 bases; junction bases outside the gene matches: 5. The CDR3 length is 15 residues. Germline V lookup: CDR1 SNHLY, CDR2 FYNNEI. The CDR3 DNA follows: TGTGCCAGCAGTGGGACAGGGGGCGCGGGCACTGAAGCTTTCTTT. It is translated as CASSGTGGAGTEAFF.

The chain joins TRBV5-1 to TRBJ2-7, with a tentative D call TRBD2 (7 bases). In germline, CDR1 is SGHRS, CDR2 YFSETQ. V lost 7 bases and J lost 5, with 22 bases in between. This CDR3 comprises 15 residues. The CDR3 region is CASRGGLLGRDEQYF. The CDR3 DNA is TGCGCCAGCCGAGGGGGGCTCCTGGGGAGGGACGAGCAGTACTTC.

CDR3: CAIRKSGGSYEQYF. The CDR3 DNA reads TGTGCCATCAGGAAGAGCGGGGGCTCCTACGAGCAGTACTTC. This sequence joins TRBV10-3 and TRBJ2-7; 8 bases map to TRBD2. Germline CDR1 and CDR2: ENHRY and SYGVKD. The CDR3 loop spans 14 amino acids. With V trimmed by 6 bases and J by 0 bases, 4 bases remained unmatched.

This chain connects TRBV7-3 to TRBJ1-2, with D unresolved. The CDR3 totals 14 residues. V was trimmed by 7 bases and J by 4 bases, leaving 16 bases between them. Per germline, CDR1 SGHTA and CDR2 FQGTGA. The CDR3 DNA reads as TGTGCCAGCAACCAACTTCGGGGTCCCTATGGCTACACCTTC. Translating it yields CASNQLRGPYGYTF.

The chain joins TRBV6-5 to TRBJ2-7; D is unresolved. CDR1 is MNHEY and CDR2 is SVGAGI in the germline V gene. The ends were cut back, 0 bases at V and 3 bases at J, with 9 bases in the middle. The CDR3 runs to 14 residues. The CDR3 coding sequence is TGTGCCAGCAGTTACTCAGCAGGCCGCTACGAGCAGTACTTC. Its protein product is CASSYSAGRYEQYF.

Here the CDR3 reads CASSSNRGGGYGYTF. The CDR3 bases are TGTGCCAGCAGCTCTAACCGGGGGGGCGGGTATGGCTACACCTTC. This chain uses TRBV7-9 with TRBJ1-2; D is perhaps TRBD1 (6 bases). Per germline, CDR1 SEHNR and CDR2 FQNEAQ (reference sequence). The CDR3 runs to 15 residues. V was trimmed by 4 bases and J by 5 bases, leaving 17 bases between them.

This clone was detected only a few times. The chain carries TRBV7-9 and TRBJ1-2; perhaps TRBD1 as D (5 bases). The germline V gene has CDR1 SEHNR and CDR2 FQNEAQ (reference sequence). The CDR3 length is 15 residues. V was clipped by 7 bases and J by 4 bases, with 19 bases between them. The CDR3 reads CASKWGGGSGYGYTF. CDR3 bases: TGTGCCAGCAAGTGGGGTGGGGGGTCCGGCTATGGCTACACCTTC.